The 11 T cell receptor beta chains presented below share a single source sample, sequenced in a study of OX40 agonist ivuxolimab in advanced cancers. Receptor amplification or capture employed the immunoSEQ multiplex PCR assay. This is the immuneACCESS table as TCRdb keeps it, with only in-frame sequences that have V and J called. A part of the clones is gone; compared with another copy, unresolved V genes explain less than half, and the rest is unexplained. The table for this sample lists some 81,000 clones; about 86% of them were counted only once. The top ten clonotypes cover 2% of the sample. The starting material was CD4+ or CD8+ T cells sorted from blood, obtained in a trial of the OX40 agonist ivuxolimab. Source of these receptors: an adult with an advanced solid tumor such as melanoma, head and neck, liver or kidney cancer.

The CDR3 spells CASSPGRGDLTDTQYF. For the CDR3, the DNA is TGTGCCAGCTCACCAGGGCGGGGGGATCTCACAGATACGCAGTATTTT. V usage is TRBV18 and J usage is TRBJ2-3, with 8 bases fitting TRBD2. The germline gives CDR1 KGHSH, CDR2 LQKENI. V was clipped by 2 bases and J by 2 bases; unmatched bases: 6. CDR3 length: 16 residues.

CDR3 residues: CASSEWGRATQYF. For the CDR3, the DNA is TGTGCCAGCAGTGAATGGGGCCGGGCTACGCAGTATTTT. This chain uses TRBV25-1 with TRBJ2-3; tentatively, D is TRBD1 (5 bases). The CDR3 is 13 residues long. CDR1 and CDR2 from the germline V gene are MGHDK and SYGVNS. Trimming took 1 base from V and 8 from J, leaving 10 bases between them.

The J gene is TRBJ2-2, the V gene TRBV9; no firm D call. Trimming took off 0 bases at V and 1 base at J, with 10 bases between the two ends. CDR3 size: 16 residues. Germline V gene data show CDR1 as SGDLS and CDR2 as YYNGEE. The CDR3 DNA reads TGTGCCAGCAGCGTAGATATGGGATTGAACACCGGGGAGCTGTTTTTT. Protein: CASSVDMGLNTGELFF.

CDR3 DNA: TGCGCCAGCAGCCCGGCGGGGGTCGAAAGGCAGCCCCAGCATTTT. Translation: CASSPAGVERQPQHF. The rearrangement joins TRBV5-1 to TRBJ1-5; a weak D match, TRBD1 (5 bases). With 4 bases removed from V and 7 bases from J, the gap between germline ends came to 18 bases. Germline V CDR1 and CDR2: SGHRS, YFSETQ. CDR3 length equals 15 residues.

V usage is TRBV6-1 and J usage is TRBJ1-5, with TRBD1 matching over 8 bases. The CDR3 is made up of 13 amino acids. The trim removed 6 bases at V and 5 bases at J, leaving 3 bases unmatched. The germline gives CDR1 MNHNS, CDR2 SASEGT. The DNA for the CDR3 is TGTGCCAGCAGCGAGGACAGGGATCAGCCCCAGCATTTT. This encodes CASSEDRDQPQHF.

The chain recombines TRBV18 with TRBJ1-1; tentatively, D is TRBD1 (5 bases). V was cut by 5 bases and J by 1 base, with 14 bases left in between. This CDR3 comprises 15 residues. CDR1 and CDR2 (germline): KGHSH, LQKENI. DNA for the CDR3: TGTGCCAGCTCAGCGTTCGGGACGGAGAACACTGAAGCTTTCTTT. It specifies CASSAFGTENTEAFF.

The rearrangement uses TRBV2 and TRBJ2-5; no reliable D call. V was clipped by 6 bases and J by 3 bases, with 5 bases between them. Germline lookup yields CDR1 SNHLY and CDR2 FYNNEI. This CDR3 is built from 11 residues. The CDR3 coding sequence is TGTGCCAGCAGACTTAAAGAGACCCAGTACTTC. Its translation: CASRLKETQYF.

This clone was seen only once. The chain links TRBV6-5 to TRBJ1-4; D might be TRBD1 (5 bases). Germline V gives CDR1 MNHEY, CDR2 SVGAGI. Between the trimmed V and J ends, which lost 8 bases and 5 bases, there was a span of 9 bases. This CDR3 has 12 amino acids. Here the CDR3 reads CASGQGNEKLFF. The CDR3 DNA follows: TGTGCCAGCGGACAAGGGAATGAAAAACTGTTTTTT.

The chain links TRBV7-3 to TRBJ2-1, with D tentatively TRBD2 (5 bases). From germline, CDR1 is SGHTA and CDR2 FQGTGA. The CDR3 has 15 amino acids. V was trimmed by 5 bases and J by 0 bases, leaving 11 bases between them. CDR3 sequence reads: CASSPDYTSYNEQFF. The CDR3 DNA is TGTGCCAGCAGCCCAGACTACACCTCCTACAATGAGCAGTTCTTC. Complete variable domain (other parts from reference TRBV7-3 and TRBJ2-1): GAGVSQTPSNKVTEKGKYVELRCDPISGHTALYWYRQSLGQGPEFLIYFQGTGAADDSGLPNDRFFAVRPEGSVSTLKIQRTERGDSAVYLCASSPDYTSYNEQFFGPGTRLTVL.

The CDR3 coding sequence is TGTGCCAGCTCAAAAGGTGACACTGAAGCTTTCTTT. Translation: CASSKGDTEAFF. The V and J genes are TRBV18 and TRBJ1-1; D remains unclear. The CDR3 extends over 12 amino acids. V dropped 5 bases and J dropped 3 bases, with 7 bases sitting between them. Per the germline V gene, CDR1 is KGHSH and CDR2 is LQKENI.

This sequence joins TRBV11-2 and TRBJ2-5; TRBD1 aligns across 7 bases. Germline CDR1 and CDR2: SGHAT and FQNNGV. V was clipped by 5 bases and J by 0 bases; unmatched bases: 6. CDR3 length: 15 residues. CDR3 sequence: CASSPRGHYQETQYF. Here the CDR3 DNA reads TGTGCCAGCAGCCCTAGGGGGCACTACCAAGAGACCCAGTACTTC.